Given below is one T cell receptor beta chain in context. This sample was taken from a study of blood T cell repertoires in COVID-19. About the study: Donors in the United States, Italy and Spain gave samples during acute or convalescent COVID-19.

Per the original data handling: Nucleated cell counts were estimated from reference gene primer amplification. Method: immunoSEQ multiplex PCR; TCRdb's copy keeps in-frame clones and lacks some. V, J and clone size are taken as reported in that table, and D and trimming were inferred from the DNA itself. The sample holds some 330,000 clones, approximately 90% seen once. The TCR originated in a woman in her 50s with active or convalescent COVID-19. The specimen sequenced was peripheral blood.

This CDR3 is CASSLVPGLAIDTGELFF. For the CDR3, the DNA is TGTGCCAGCAGCTTAGTACCGGGACTAGCGATTGACACCGGGGAGCTGTTTTTT. The genes are TRBV7-8 and TRBJ2-2; the match to TRBD2 covers 10 bases. The germline CDR1 and CDR2 sequences are SGHVS and FQNEAQ. Losses at the gene ends were 1 base for V and 3 bases for J; bases not matched to a gene: 8. The CDR3 loop spans 18 amino acids.